The rows below give T cell receptor beta chains drawn from one sample of a study. TCRdb re-called the 5' RACE reads through MiXCR, storing one row per CDR3 protein. The sample lists 50,000 to 65,000 distinct CDR3 sequences; around 21% were seen once. Sequencing was carried out using tumor-infiltrating Tregs sorted from the breast tumor. These receptor sequences come from a female donor with breast cancer. CDR3s include the opening cysteine and the closing phenylalanine or tryptophan. Fields, in order: V gene, J gene, clone size, D gene, CDR3 DNA, CDR3 protein. The D gene is left open where the match is weak. Clone sizes are given selectively: once, few, many, or a class where the clone is expanded.

v_call: TRBV7-9; j_call: TRBJ2-7; clone_size: -; d_call: -; cdr3_nt: TGTGCCAGCAGCTTATCGCGACACGAGCAGTACTTC; cdr3_aa: CASSLSRHEQYF
v_call: TRBV7-3; j_call: TRBJ2-7; clone_size: many; d_call: -; cdr3_nt: TGTGCCAGCAGCTTAACGGAGGGCTACGAGCAGTACTTC; cdr3_aa: CASSLTEGYEQYF
v_call: TRBV6-5; j_call: TRBJ1-5; clone_size: -; d_call: TRBD1; cdr3_nt: TGTGCCAGCAGCCTCGGACAGGGCTTAAATCAGCCCCAGCATTTT; cdr3_aa: CASSLGQGLNQPQHF
v_call: TRBV20-1; j_call: TRBJ1-2; clone_size: -; d_call: -; cdr3_nt: TGCAGTGCTAGTCCAAACGGGGGGCACTATGGCTACACCTTC; cdr3_aa: CSASPNGGHYGYTF
v_call: TRBV5-1; j_call: TRBJ2-3; clone_size: -; d_call: -; cdr3_nt: TGCGCCAGCAGTGTGGGGCCGACCACAGATACGCAGTATTTT; cdr3_aa: CASSVGPTTDTQYF
v_call: TRBV29-1; j_call: TRBJ1-1; clone_size: many; d_call: TRBD1; cdr3_nt: TGCAGCGGACTACAGGGGAATGTTGAGACTGAAGCTTTCTTT; cdr3_aa: CSGLQGNVETEAFF
v_call: TRBV20-1; j_call: TRBJ2-3; clone_size: -; d_call: TRBD2; cdr3_nt: TGCAGTGCTAGAGGGTTTAGCGGGAGAACCTCTAGCACAGATACGCAGTATTTT; cdr3_aa: CSARGFSGRTSSTDTQYF
v_call: TRBV7-6; j_call: TRBJ1-4; clone_size: -; d_call: -; cdr3_nt: TGTGCCAGCAGCTCCGGACAGTCAACTAATGAAAAACTGTTTTTT; cdr3_aa: CASSSGQSTNEKLFF
v_call: TRBV29-1; j_call: TRBJ1-2; clone_size: -; d_call: -; cdr3_nt: TGCAGCGTGAGGGGGGCAGGCACTTATGGCTACACCTTC; cdr3_aa: CSVRGAGTYGYTF
v_call: TRBV24-1; j_call: TRBJ2-7; clone_size: -; d_call: -; cdr3_nt: TGTGCCACCAGTAACACAGGGAGTTCCGGCGAGCAGTACTTC; cdr3_aa: CATSNTGSSGEQYF
v_call: TRBV27; j_call: TRBJ1-2; clone_size: -; d_call: -; cdr3_nt: TGTGCCAGCAGTTTCCGGGACGACCATGGCTACACCTTC; cdr3_aa: CASSFRDDHGYTF
v_call: TRBV7-9; j_call: TRBJ2-3; clone_size: many; d_call: TRBD1; cdr3_nt: TGTGCCAGCAGCTACCGACAGGGTAGGGTCTTGGGCACAGATACGCAGTATTTT; cdr3_aa: CASSYRQGRVLGTDTQYF
v_call: TRBV21-1; j_call: TRBJ2-5; clone_size: -; d_call: -; cdr3_nt: TGTGCCAGCAGCAAGGCAGGGCACGAGACCCAGTACTTC; cdr3_aa: CASSKAGHETQYF
v_call: TRBV7-9; j_call: TRBJ2-7; clone_size: few; d_call: -; cdr3_nt: TGTGCCAGCAGCAAGACAGTCTACGAGCAGTACTTC; cdr3_aa: CASSKTVYEQYF
v_call: TRBV20-1; j_call: TRBJ2-3; clone_size: many; d_call: -; cdr3_nt: TGCAGTGCTAGAGATCTTTTGGCTAGCCCCACAGATACGCAGTATTTT; cdr3_aa: CSARDLLASPTDTQYF
v_call: TRBV5-1; j_call: TRBJ2-3; clone_size: -; d_call: TRBD1; cdr3_nt: TGCGCCAGCAGCTTGGATCGGACAGGGAGGGATACGCAGTATTTT; cdr3_aa: CASSLDRTGRDTQYF
v_call: TRBV5-1; j_call: TRBJ1-5; clone_size: few; d_call: -; cdr3_nt: TGCGCCAGCAGCTTGGATTCCGGGGCCGCGCCCCAGCATTTT; cdr3_aa: CASSLDSGAAPQHF
v_call: TRBV5-1; j_call: TRBJ2-3; clone_size: -; d_call: TRBD2; cdr3_nt: TGCGCCAGCCGGTCGACTAGCGGCAGCACAGATACGCAGTATTTT; cdr3_aa: CASRSTSGSTDTQYF
v_call: TRBV12-3/TRBV12-4; j_call: TRBJ2-4; clone_size: -; d_call: TRBD2; cdr3_nt: TGTGCCAGCAGTTTGGGGAGGGACATTCAGTACTTC; cdr3_aa: CASSLGRDIQYF
v_call: TRBV5-1; j_call: TRBJ2-3; clone_size: -; d_call: -; cdr3_nt: TGCGCCAGCAGCTTGAGGAGCGGGAGCACAGATACGCAGTATTTT; cdr3_aa: CASSLRSGSTDTQYF
v_call: TRBV5-1; j_call: TRBJ2-3; clone_size: -; d_call: TRBD1; cdr3_nt: TGCGCCAGCAGCCCGGTGACAGGGGGCTTTGTAGCAGATACGCAGTATTTT; cdr3_aa: CASSPVTGGFVADTQYF
v_call: TRBV5-1; j_call: TRBJ2-7; clone_size: many; d_call: -; cdr3_nt: TGCGCCAGCAGCGCCACCTTCGGCTACGAGCAGTACTTC; cdr3_aa: CASSATFGYEQYF
v_call: TRBV20-1; j_call: TRBJ2-7; clone_size: -; d_call: TRBD2; cdr3_nt: TGCAGTGCTAGAGATAGCGGGAGTGGGGCCTACGAGCAGTACTTC; cdr3_aa: CSARDSGSGAYEQYF
v_call: TRBV7-9; j_call: TRBJ2-7; clone_size: few; d_call: TRBD2; cdr3_nt: TGTGCCAGCAGCCCCGGGGGGAGAGGCTACGAGCAGTACTTC; cdr3_aa: CASSPGGRGYEQYF